These 26 T cell receptor beta chains originate from one sample sequenced in a study of CD8 T cells in ankylosing spondylitis. Study results and caveats: The study identified a TCR beta motif of under ten highly homologous variants that appeared characteristic of ankylosing spondylitis blood.

Their antigen targets remain unknown. In TCRdb, the 5' RACE reads were re-called with MiXCR into one record per CDR3 protein. The table has 750,000 to 850,000 distinct CDR3 sequences, 12% seen once. Source material: blood, either unsorted or a sorted T cell fraction (not recorded which). Receptor source: a male donor with ankylosing spondylitis.

The V gene is TRBV12-3 or TRBV12-4, the J gene TRBJ1-4; 10 bases map to TRBD1. The CDR3 totals 15 residues. The V and J ends lost 5 bases and 6 bases, in that order; junction bases with no gene match: 6. The CDR3 DNA reads as TGTGCCAGCAGTGGGGACAGGGGATGGGATGAAAAACTGTTTTTT. Amino acids: CASSGDRGWDEKLFF.

This rearrangement joins TRBV4-3 to TRBJ2-2; TRBD2 agrees at 8 bases. Trimming removed 0 bases from V and 6 bases from J; junction bases left unmatched: 9. The CDR3 is 17 amino acids. Germline V gene data show CDR1 as LGHNA and CDR2 as YSLEER. The CDR3 reads CASSQEVTKRGSGELFF. CDR3 sequence (DNA): TGCGCCAGCAGCCAAGAGGTTACAAAGCGGGGGTCCGGGGAGCTGTTTTTT.

This clonotype was detected ten times or more. The rearrangement uses TRBV6-5 and TRBJ1-6, with no clear D. Germline V gene sequence: CDR1 MNHEY, CDR2 SVGAGI. The germline V and J ends were trimmed by 2 bases and 7 bases, with 6 bases remaining between them. CDR3 length equals 13 residues. CDR3: CASSYTGNSPLHF. For the CDR3, the DNA is TGTGCCAGCAGTTACACGGGGAATTCACCCCTCCACTTT.

This clonotype occurred many times. J is TRBJ2-5 and V is TRBV10-3; D not resolved. Between the trimmed V and J ends, which lost 0 bases and 5 bases, there was a span of 7 bases. Germline assignment: CDR1 ENHRY and CDR2 SYGVKD. This CDR3 is 13 amino acids long. CDR3 in amino acids: CAISESGYETQYF. In DNA form, the CDR3 reads TGTGCCATCAGTGAGTCAGGATACGAGACCCAGTACTTC.

This clonotype occurred many times. This chain uses TRBV12-3 or TRBV12-4 with TRBJ1-1; a weak D match, TRBD1 (5 bases). V was shortened by 6 bases and J by 5 bases, with 22 bases between the two germline ends. This CDR3 has 16 amino acids. This chain's CDR3 is CASRQREGPRETEAFF. CDR3 nucleotide sequence: TGTGCCAGCAGACAAAGAGAGGGGCCGCGAGAAACTGAAGCTTTCTTT.

A few counts support this clonotype. V is TRBV7-3 and J is TRBJ1-1; 7 bases agree with TRBD1. J was trimmed by 3 bases and V by 5 bases; bases with no gene match: 6. This CDR3 has 14 amino acids. The germline CDR1 and CDR2 sequences are SGHTA and FQGTGA. DNA for the CDR3: TGTGCCAGCAGCGAAAGGGGGCCGTACACTGAAGCTTTCTTT. It translates to CASSERGPYTEAFF.

The V call is TRBV5-1, the J call TRBJ1-2, with TRBD1 matching over 10 bases. Germline CDR1 is SGHRS and CDR2 is YFSETQ. V gave up 0 bases and J gave up 4 bases; unmatched junction bases: 6. The CDR3 has 16 residues. CDR3 sequence reads: CASSLGQGAASYGYTF. CDR3 nucleotide sequence: TGCGCCAGCAGCTTGGGACAGGGGGCGGCATCCTATGGCTACACCTTC.

Ten or more counts support this clonotype. The chain employs TRBV20-1 and TRBJ1-1, with D possibly matching TRBD1 (5 bases). Germline CDR1 and CDR2: DFQATT and SNEGSKA (reference sequence). Trimming removed 1 base from V and 1 base from J, with 13 bases in between. The CDR3 is made up of 15 amino acids. The CDR3 is CSARGARGTNTEAFF. The CDR3 DNA sequence: TGCAGTGCTAGAGGGGCCCGGGGGACGAACACTGAAGCTTTCTTT.

The chain links TRBV4-3 to TRBJ2-7; 8 nucleotides match TRBD2. The CDR3 extends over 17 amino acids. Losses at the gene ends were 6 bases for V and 0 bases for J; bases not matched to a gene: 13. Germline CDR1 is LGHNA and CDR2 is YSLEER. The DNA for the CDR3 is TGCGCCAGCAGACCGTCAAGGGAGCGGGGGAGCTCCTACGAGCAGTACTTC. Protein: CASRPSRERGSSYEQYF.

The chain joins TRBV12-3 or TRBV12-4 to TRBJ2-2; 7 positions match TRBD1. V was pared by 6 bases and J by 6 bases, with 7 bases of the junction left unmatched. The CDR3 totals 14 residues. The CDR3 nucleotides read TGTGCCAGCAGCCCGACAGGGCGGCCCGGGGAGCTGTTTTTT. Its protein product is CASSPTGRPGELFF.

The gene calls are TRBV7-2 and TRBJ2-3; a possible D gene is TRBD2 (6 bases). The ends were cut back, 4 bases at V and 6 bases at J, with 23 bases in the middle. The CDR3 has 17 residues. Germline V gene lookup returns CDR1 SGHTA and CDR2 FQGNSA. The CDR3 region is CASSSGPGRDLMDTQYF. For the CDR3, the DNA is TGTGCCAGCAGCTCAGGGCCCGGCAGGGACTTGATGGATACGCAGTATTTT.

This clonotype came up many times. The chain uses TRBV4-1 and TRBJ2-5, with 9 nucleotides matching TRBD2. CDR3 size: 16 residues. Germline V gene lookup returns CDR1 MGHRA and CDR2 YSYEKL. J gave up 4 bases and V 4 bases, and 10 bases lay outside the gene matches. The CDR3 DNA is TGCGCCAGCAGCCCTAGACTAGCGGCGGCCCGAGAGACCCAGTACTTC. This sequence encodes CASSPRLAAARETQYF.

This clonotype showed up many times. V gene TRBV28 combines with J gene TRBJ1-2; D not resolved. Germline CDR1 MDHEN, CDR2 SYDVKM. The ends were cut back, 7 bases at V and 4 bases at J, with 16 bases in the middle. The CDR3 is 14 amino acids. CDR3 sequence (DNA): TGTGCCAGCATCGGGCCGGGGAATCCCTATGGCTACACCTTC. It is translated as CASIGPGNPYGYTF.

This clonotype occurred many times. The chain couples TRBV5-1 to TRBJ2-1; TRBD2 aligns across 9 bases. The junction had 7 bases not matched to a gene; V was cut back by 5 bases and J by 1 base. CDR1 and CDR2 from the germline V gene are SGHRS and YFSETQ. CDR3 length: 16 residues. CDR3 nucleotides: TGCGCCAGCAGTACAGCGGGGGGTCCTTCCTACAATGAGCAGTTCTTC. Its translation: CASSTAGGPSYNEQFF. The full variable domain, its missing parts supplied by reference TRBV5-1 and TRBJ2-1, is KAGVTQTPRYLIKTRGQQVTLSCSPISGHRSVSWYQQTPGQGLQFLFEYFSETQRNKGNFPGRFSGRQFSNSRSEMNVSTLELGDSALYLCASSTAGGPSYNEQFFGPGTRLTVL.

This sequence joins TRBV20-1 and TRBJ2-7; 7 positions agree with TRBD1. Losses at the gene ends were 3 bases for V and 5 bases for J; bases not matched to a gene: 13. The CDR3 totals 15 residues. Germline lookup yields CDR1 DFQATT and CDR2 SNEGSKA (reference sequence). This CDR3 is CSARVRTGLRDEQYF. CDR3 DNA: TGCAGTGCTAGGGTCCGGACAGGCCTTCGGGACGAGCAGTACTTC.

This chain connects TRBV2 to TRBJ2-1; 10 bases match TRBD2. This CDR3 has 11 amino acids. CDR1 and CDR2 (germline): SNHLY, FYNNEI. Trimming cost V 5 bases and J 14 bases; bases outside gene matches: 3. The CDR3 here is CASSTGTSEFF. CDR3 nucleotide sequence: TGTGCCAGCAGTACCGGGACTAGCGAGTTCTTC.

V is TRBV6-1 and J is TRBJ1-5; a weak D match, TRBD1 (6 bases). With 8 bases removed from V and 6 bases from J, the gap between germline ends came to 17 bases. Germline V gene data show CDR1 as MNHNS and CDR2 as SASEGT. The CDR3 is 14 amino acids. DNA for the CDR3: TGTGCCAGCCAAAGCGGGGGGGCGGCTCAGCCCCAGCATTTT. Translating gives CASQSGGAAQPQHF.

This clonotype occurred a few times. V usage is TRBV2 and J usage is TRBJ1-1, with TRBD1 as a possible D gene (5 bases). The ends were cut back, 4 bases at V and 1 base at J, with 10 bases in the middle. This CDR3 has 14 amino acids. Germline CDR1 is SNHLY and CDR2 is FYNNEI. The CDR3 bases are TGTGCCAGCAGTGCCTGGGGGGGGAACACTGAAGCTTTCTTT. As protein: CASSAWGGNTEAFF.

The chain uses TRBV18 and TRBJ2-7; D call uncertain. Germline V gives CDR1 KGHSH, CDR2 LQKENI. Trimming cost V 4 bases and J 3 bases, with 16 bases left between them. The CDR3 loop spans 15 amino acids. The CDR3 coding sequence is TGTGCCAGCTCACTTTTCGACGGTTACCTCTACGAGCAGTACTTC. Its translation: CASSLFDGYLYEQYF. The full variable domain, completed using reference TRBV18 and TRBJ2-7, is NAGVMQNPRHLVRRRGQEARLRCSPMKGHSHVYWYRQLPEEGLKFMVYLQKENIIDESGMPKERFSAEFPKEGPSILRIQQVVRGDSAAYFCASSLFDGYLYEQYFGPGTRLTVT.

This clonotype has at least ten counts. The chain recombines TRBV7-2 with TRBJ2-3, with a possible D match to TRBD2 (5 bases). Deletions cut 10 bases from V and 11 bases from J, with 22 bases between. The CDR3 is 13 amino acids. Germline-derived CDR1 and CDR2 are SGHTA and FQGNSA. CDR3 residues: CATISGPIEGQYF. DNA of the CDR3: TGTGCCACTATAAGCGGACCCATCGAGGGGCAGTATTTT.

The table lists this clonotype with a few counts. The CDR3 protein is CASSPSLVDSYEQYF. The CDR3 coding sequence is TGTGCCAGCTCACCCTCCTTGGTAGACTCCTACGAGCAGTACTTC. The chain joins TRBV18 to TRBJ2-7, with D unresolved. Germline CDR1 and CDR2: KGHSH and LQKENI. CDR3 size: 15 residues. The V and J ends lost 3 bases and 0 bases respectively, with 12 bases between them.

This clonotype came up a few times. The V and J genes are TRBV20-1 and TRBJ2-1; the match to TRBD2 covers 7 bases. Looked up from germline, CDR1 is DFQATT and CDR2 is SNEGSKA (reference sequence). V lost 3 bases, J lost 4 bases, and 9 bases stayed unmatched. This CDR3 comprises 15 residues. This chain's CDR3 is CSARIPPGGYNEQFF. In DNA form, the CDR3 reads TGCAGTGCTAGGATTCCTCCGGGGGGTTACAATGAGCAGTTCTTC.

This clonotype was seen ten or more times. This chain uses TRBV20-1 with TRBJ2-2; no clear D gene. Trimming cost V 6 bases and J 1 base, with 12 bases left between them. Germline CDR1 DFQATT, CDR2 SNEGSKA (reference sequence). There are 14 residues in the CDR3. In DNA form, the CDR3 reads TGCAGTGCCCGGTCCAGCGAGAACACCGGGGAGCTGTTTTTT. Translation gives CSARSSENTGELFF.

This clonotype was seen many times. The V call is TRBV20-1, the J call TRBJ2-1; 12 nucleotides align to TRBD2. With 5 bases clipped from V and 4 bases from J, the junction kept 6 bases outside the gene matches. The CDR3 runs to 15 residues. Germline CDR1 DFQATT, CDR2 SNEGSKA (reference sequence). The CDR3 reads CSASATSGRYNEQFF. CDR3 DNA: TGCAGTGCTTCTGCGACTAGCGGGAGATACAATGAGCAGTTCTTC.

The chain has TRBV28 and TRBJ2-5; 7 nucleotides line up with TRBD1. The germline V gene encodes CDR1 MDHEN and CDR2 SYDVKM. The CDR3 sequence is 12 residues long. The V gene end was trimmed by 5 bases and the J gene end by 10 bases; junction bases not matched to a gene: 7. The CDR3 is CASSRTGLNQYF. The CDR3 DNA follows: TGTGCCAGCAGTCGGACAGGCCTGAACCAGTACTTC.

This clonotype was detected only a few times. The chain uses TRBV5-1 and TRBJ2-5; D possibly matches TRBD1 or TRBD2 (5 bases each). CDR1 is SGHRS, CDR2 YFSETQ, per germline. Between the trimmed V and J ends, which lost 4 bases and 1 base, there was a span of 11 bases. The CDR3 is 14 amino acids. The CDR3 DNA reads as TGCGCCAGCAGCCCCGGGGCAGGCCAAGAGACCCAGTACTTC. Encoded protein: CASSPGAGQETQYF.